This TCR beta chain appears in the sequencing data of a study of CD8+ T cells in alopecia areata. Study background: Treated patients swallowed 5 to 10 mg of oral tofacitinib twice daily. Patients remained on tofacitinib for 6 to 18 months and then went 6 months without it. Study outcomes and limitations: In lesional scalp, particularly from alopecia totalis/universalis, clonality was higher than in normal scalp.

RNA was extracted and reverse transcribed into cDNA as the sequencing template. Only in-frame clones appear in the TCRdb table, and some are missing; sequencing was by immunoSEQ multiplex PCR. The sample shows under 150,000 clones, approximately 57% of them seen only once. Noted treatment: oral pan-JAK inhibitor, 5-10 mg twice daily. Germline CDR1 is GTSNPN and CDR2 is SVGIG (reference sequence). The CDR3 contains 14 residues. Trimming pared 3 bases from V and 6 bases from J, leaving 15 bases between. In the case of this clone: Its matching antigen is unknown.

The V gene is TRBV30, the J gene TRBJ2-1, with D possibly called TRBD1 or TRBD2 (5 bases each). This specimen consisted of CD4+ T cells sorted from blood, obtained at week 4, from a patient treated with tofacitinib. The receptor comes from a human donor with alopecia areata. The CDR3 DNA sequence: TGTGCCTGGAGCGTCGGGGCGGCGGGCAATGAGCAGTTCTTC. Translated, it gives CAWSVGAAGNEQFF.